This TCR beta chain was retrieved from a study of T cell responses to AZD1222 COVID-19 vaccine. General study points: Sampling captured repertoires only after the peak T cell response.

Trimming left V 2 bases short and J 7 bases short, with 5 bases between. Germline CDR1 reads SNHLY; CDR2 reads FYNNEI. The CDR3 consists of 11 residues. Sequenced by immunoSEQ multiplex PCR; TCRdb stores in-frame clones only, minus some. The sample carries about 96,000 clones, 80% to 90% recorded once. With respect to this clone: What it binds is unknown.

This chain joins TRBV2 and TRBJ1-1; no definite D call. The sequences come from peripheral blood, collected on day 0 of AZD1222 vaccination. The origin of this receptor is an adult in good health. CDR3 amino acids: CASSEYVEAFF. The CDR3 DNA is TGTGCCAGCAGTGAATATGTTGAAGCTTTCTTT.